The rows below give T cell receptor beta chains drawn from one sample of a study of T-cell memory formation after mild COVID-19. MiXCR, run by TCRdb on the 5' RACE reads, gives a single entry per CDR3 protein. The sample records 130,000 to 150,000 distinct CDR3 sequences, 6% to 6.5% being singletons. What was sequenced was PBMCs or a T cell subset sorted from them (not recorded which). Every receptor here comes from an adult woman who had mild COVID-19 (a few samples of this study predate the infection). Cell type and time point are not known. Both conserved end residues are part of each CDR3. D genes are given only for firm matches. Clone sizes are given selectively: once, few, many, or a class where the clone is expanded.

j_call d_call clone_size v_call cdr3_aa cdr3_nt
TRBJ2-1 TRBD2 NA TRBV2 CASNSLAGGYSEQFF TGTGCCAGTAACTCACTAGCGGGGGGCTATAGTGAGCAGTTCTTC
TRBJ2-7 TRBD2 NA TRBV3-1 CASSQDSRTSGTRTYEQYF TGTGCCAGCAGCCAAGATTCAAGGACTAGCGGGACCAGGACCTACGAGCAGTACTTC
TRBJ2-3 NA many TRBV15 CATSRGGGSSDTQYF TGTGCCACCAGCAGAGGAGGGGGGAGCTCAGATACGCAGTATTTT
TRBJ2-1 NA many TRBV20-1 CSARGGAYNEQFF TGCAGTGCTAGGGGCGGGGCGTACAATGAGCAGTTCTTC
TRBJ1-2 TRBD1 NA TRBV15 CATKGQGGLISGYTF TGTGCCACCAAGGGACAGGGTGGCCTAATTAGCGGCTACACCTTC
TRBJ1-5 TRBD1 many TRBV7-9 CASSLGTGRQPQHF TGTGCCAGCAGCTTAGGGACAGGGCGTCAGCCCCAGCATTTT
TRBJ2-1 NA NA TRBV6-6 CASSSRRGSSVHNEQFF TGTGCCAGCAGTTCCCGGCGAGGAAGTAGCGTACACAATGAGCAGTTCTTC
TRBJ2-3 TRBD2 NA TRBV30 CAWSALAGVPDTQYF TGTGCCTGGAGTGCCCTAGCGGGAGTCCCAGATACGCAGTATTTT
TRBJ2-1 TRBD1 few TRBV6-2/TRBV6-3 CASSQQGNEQFF TGTGCCAGCAGCCAACAGGGGAATGAGCAGTTCTTC
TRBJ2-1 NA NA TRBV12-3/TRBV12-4 CASSLRRGRYLHEQFF TGTGCCAGCAGTTTGCGGAGGGGGCGGTATTTGCATGAGCAGTTCTTC
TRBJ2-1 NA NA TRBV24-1 CATSDFPVGVGVRNEQFF TGTGCCACCAGTGATTTCCCCGTTGGGGTGGGTGTCCGTAATGAGCAGTTCTTC
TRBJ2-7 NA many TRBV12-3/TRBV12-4 CASSRDNLEQYF TGTGCCAGCAGCAGGGACAACCTCGAGCAGTACTTC
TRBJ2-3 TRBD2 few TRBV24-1 CATSDSRLAGGERDTQYF TGTGCCACCAGTGATTCCAGACTAGCGGGAGGGGAAAGAGATACGCAGTATTTT
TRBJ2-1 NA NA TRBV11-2 CASSRGTLWSSSYNEQFF TGTGCCAGCAGCCGAGGAACCCTGTGGTCCAGCTCCTACAATGAGCAGTTCTTC
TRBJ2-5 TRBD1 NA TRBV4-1 CASSQGQGTVETQYF TGCGCCAGCAGCCAAGGACAGGGGACCGTAGAGACCCAGTACTTC
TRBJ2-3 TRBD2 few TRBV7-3 CASSLSGSHTSTDTQYF TGTGCCAGCAGCCTTAGCGGGAGTCATACTAGCACAGATACGCAGTATTTT
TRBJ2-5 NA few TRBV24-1 CATSRASQETQYF TGTGCCACCAGTAGAGCGTCCCAAGAGACCCAGTACTTC
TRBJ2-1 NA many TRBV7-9 CASSLVGGYNEQFF TGTGCCAGCAGCTTAGTCGGAGGCTACAATGAGCAGTTCTTC
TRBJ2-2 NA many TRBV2 CANQEGDTGELFF TGTGCCAACCAAGAGGGGGACACCGGGGAGCTGTTTTTT
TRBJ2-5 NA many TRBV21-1 CASSTPGTGTSETQYF TGTGCCAGCAGCACCCCCGGGACAGGGACCTCTGAGACCCAGTACTTC
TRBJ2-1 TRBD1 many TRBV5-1 CASSLRTGLNEQFF TGCGCCAGCAGCCTGCGGACAGGGTTGAATGAGCAGTTCTTC
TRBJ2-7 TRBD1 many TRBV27 CASGTGPYEQYF TGTGCCAGCGGGACAGGGCCCTACGAGCAGTACTTC
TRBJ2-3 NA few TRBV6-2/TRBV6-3 CASSSGSPQYF TGTGCCAGCAGTTCGGGTAGCCCGCAGTATTTT
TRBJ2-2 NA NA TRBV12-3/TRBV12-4 CASSLTPSGDPNTGELFF TGTGCCAGCAGTTTAACTCCATCGGGGGACCCGAACACCGGGGAGCTGTTTTTT
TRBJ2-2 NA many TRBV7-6 CASSPASGSNTGELFF TGTGCCAGCAGCCCTGCCTCAGGGTCGAACACCGGGGAGCTGTTTTTT
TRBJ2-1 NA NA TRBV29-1 CSVGRARTVNEQFF TGCAGCGTTGGAAGAGCGCGTACCGTCAATGAGCAGTTCTTC
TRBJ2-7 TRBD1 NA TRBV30 CAWNRGRGSYEQYF TGTGCCTGGAATAGGGGGCGCGGCTCCTACGAGCAGTACTTC
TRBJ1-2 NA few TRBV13 CAGKRGIGGYTF TGTGCCGGCAAACGGGGGATCGGCGGCTACACCTTC
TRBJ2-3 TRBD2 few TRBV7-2 CASSHPSSGRAWVGTQYF TGTGCCAGCAGCCATCCCTCTAGCGGGAGGGCATGGGTTGGGACGCAGTATTTT
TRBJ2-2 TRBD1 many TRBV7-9 CASSQGQGPTGELFF TGTGCCAGCAGCCAAGGACAGGGACCCACCGGGGAGCTGTTTTTT
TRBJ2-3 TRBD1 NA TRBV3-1 CASSGQGGLSGQGSTDTQYF TGTGCCAGCAGCGGACAGGGGGGGCTCTCCGGACAGGGTAGCACAGATACGCAGTATTTT
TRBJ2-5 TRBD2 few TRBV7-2 CASSLEELAGGQTQYF TGTGCCAGCAGCTTAGAGGAGCTAGCGGGAGGGCAGACCCAGTACTTC
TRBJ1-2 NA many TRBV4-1 CASSQGDVFGYGYTF TGCGCCAGCAGCCAGGGGGACGTCTTCGGGTATGGCTACACCTTC
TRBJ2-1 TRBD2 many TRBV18 CASSPRLAGEGDEQFF TGTGCCAGCTCACCCCGACTAGCGGGGGAGGGCGATGAGCAGTTCTTC